This T cell receptor beta chain comes out of a study of glioma-infiltrating T cells after dendritic cell vaccination. The CDR3 runs to 15 residues. Trimming removed 0 bases from V and 7 bases from J, with 16 bases in between. Germline V gene data show CDR1 as SGHRS and CDR2 as YFSETQ. About this clone itself: Its antigen is undetermined.

Primers: 60 V beta forward and 13 J beta reverse. Sequencing used immunoSEQ multiplex PCR; TCRdb keeps in-frame clones, though not all of them. The table shows about 82,000 clones, with 70% to 90% occurring only once. Study conclusions and caveats: Higher pretreatment TIL content predicted longer progression-free time and survival.

The clonotype was recovered from a human donor with glioblastoma. The sequences come from blood, collected before dendritic cell vaccination. This chain joins TRBV5-1 and TRBJ1-1; D gene unclear. The CDR3 DNA sequence: TGCGCCAGCAGCTTGGTTACAGCCCTGAGTGGTGAAGCTTTCTTT. Protein: CASSLVTALSGEAFF. Supplemented by reference TRBV5-1 and TRBJ1-1, the full variable domain reads KAGVTQTPRYLIKTRGQQVTLSCSPISGHRSVSWYQQTPGQGLQFLFEYFSETQRNKGNFPGRFSGRQFSNSRSEMNVSTLELGDSALYLCASSLVTALSGEAFFGQGTRLTVV.